What follows are 10 T cell receptor beta chains derived from one specimen sequenced in a study of cytomegalovirus exposure and HLA in healthy donors. PCR amplification relied on 60 Vbeta primers (plus 13 Jbeta primers). The method was immunoSEQ multiplex PCR; TCRdb's version includes in-frame clones alone and lacks a portion of them. Of about 120,000 clones in the sample, approximately 80% were seen once. Sample: PBMCs. All receptors come from a female donor in good health and CMV-seropositive.

This clone was found a few times. The V call is TRBV30, the J call TRBJ1-5; D not certain. CDR3 length: 13 residues. Germline CDR1 GTSNPN, CDR2 SVGIG (reference sequence). V was cut by 0 bases and J by 4 bases, with 7 bases left in between. CDR3 sequence (DNA): TGTGCCTGGAGTGTGAGTAGAAATCAGCCCCAGCATTTT. This encodes CAWSVSRNQPQHF.

The chain is built from TRBV5-1 and TRBJ2-1; D is possibly TRBD2 (6 bases). Trimming took off 1 base at V and 5 bases at J, with 10 bases between the two ends. Germline-derived CDR1 and CDR2 are SGHRS and YFSETQ. CDR3 length: 14 residues. The CDR3 DNA is TGCGCCAGCAGCTTGATGTTAGCGGACAATGAGCAGTTCTTC. Translation: CASSLMLADNEQFF.

The chain employs TRBV4-2 and TRBJ2-5, with 8 bases fitting TRBD2. V was pared by 4 bases and J by 2 bases, with 9 bases of the junction left unmatched. The CDR3 length is 16 residues. The germline CDR1 and CDR2 sequences are LGHNA and YNFKEQ. Here the CDR3 reads CASSRPGERGQETQYF. The DNA of the CDR3 is TGTGCCAGCAGCCGACCCGGAGAGCGGGGGCAAGAGACCCAGTACTTC.

This clone appeared a few times. The chain recombines TRBV11-2 with TRBJ2-1, with a possible D match to TRBD1 (6 bases). The CDR3 contains 13 residues. Trimming cost V 5 bases and J 7 bases, with 12 bases left between them. CDR1 and CDR2 from the germline V gene are SGHAT and FQNNGV. The CDR3 loop is CASSPDRTNEQFF. CDR3 nucleotides: TGTGCCAGCAGCCCGGACAGAACAAATGAGCAGTTCTTC.

V is TRBV27 and J is TRBJ2-7; 7 bases fit TRBD1. CDR1 MNHEY and CDR2 SMNVEV come from the germline V gene (reference sequence). The CDR3 contains 16 residues. Trimming took 6 bases from V and 3 from J; bases not matched to a gene: 14. The CDR3, as DNA: TGTGCCAGCAGCAGGGGTCGGGACAGACCGTTCTACGAGCAGTACTTC. Translation: CASSRGRDRPFYEQYF.

The CDR3 here is CASSGLRANEQFF. Here the CDR3 DNA reads TGCGCCAGCAGCGGACTGAGGGCCAATGAGCAGTTCTTC. The chain combines TRBV5-1 with TRBJ2-1, with D possibly TRBD2 on 5 matching bases. Germline CDR1 is SGHRS and CDR2 is YFSETQ. Trimming removed 4 bases at V and 6 bases at J, with 11 bases between. The CDR3 is 13 amino acids.

This sequence joins TRBV11-2 and TRBJ2-1; D not resolved. This CDR3 has 12 residues. Germline V lookup: CDR1 SGHAT, CDR2 FQNNGV. V was clipped by 0 bases and J by 13 bases, with 10 bases between them. The CDR3 is CASSLDPHPQFF. The CDR3 DNA sequence: TGTGCCAGCAGCTTAGATCCCCATCCCCAGTTCTTC.

The gene calls are TRBV9 and TRBJ2-7, with TRBD1 identical over 11 bases. Germline V CDR1 and CDR2: SGDLS, YYNGEE. Losses at the gene ends were 5 bases for V and 3 bases for J; bases not matched to a gene: 10. The CDR3 loop spans 16 amino acids. This CDR3 reads CASSFGDRGFGYEQYF. The CDR3 coding sequence is TGTGCCAGCAGTTTCGGGGACAGGGGGTTTGGCTACGAGCAGTACTTC.

The gene calls are TRBV5-1 and TRBJ2-3; D is unresolved. V was pared by 1 base and J by 7 bases, with 16 bases between. This CDR3 spans 15 amino acids. Germline loops: CDR1 SGHRS, CDR2 YFSETQ. The CDR3 protein is CASSLMANTVNTQYF. The CDR3, as DNA: TGCGCCAGCAGCTTGATGGCCAATACCGTAAATACGCAGTATTTT.

The chain has TRBV27 and TRBJ1-6; weak D call: TRBD1 (6 bases). Germline assignment: CDR1 MNHEY and CDR2 SMNVEV (reference sequence). The CDR3 totals 14 residues. With 7 bases removed from V and 6 bases from J, the gap between germline ends came to 13 bases. Here the CDR3 reads CASNVQGGNSPLHF. CDR3 DNA: TGTGCCAGCAACGTACAGGGTGGTAATTCACCCCTCCACTTT.